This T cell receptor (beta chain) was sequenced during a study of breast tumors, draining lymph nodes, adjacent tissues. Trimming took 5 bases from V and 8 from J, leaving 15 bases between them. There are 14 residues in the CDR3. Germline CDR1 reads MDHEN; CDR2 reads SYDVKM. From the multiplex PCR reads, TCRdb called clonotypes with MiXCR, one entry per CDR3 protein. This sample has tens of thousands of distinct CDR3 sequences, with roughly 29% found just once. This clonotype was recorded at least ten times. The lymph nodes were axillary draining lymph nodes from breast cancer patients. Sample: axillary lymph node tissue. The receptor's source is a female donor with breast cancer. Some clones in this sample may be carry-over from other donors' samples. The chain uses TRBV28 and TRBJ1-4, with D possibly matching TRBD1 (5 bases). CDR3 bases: TGTGCCAGCAGTAATAGGGGAAACGGAGAAAAACTGTTTTTT. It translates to CASSNRGNGEKLFF. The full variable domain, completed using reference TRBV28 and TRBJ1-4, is DVKVTQSSRYLVKRTGEKVFLECVQDMDHENMFWYRQDPGLGLRLIYFSYDVKMKEKGDIPEGYSVSREKKERFSLILESASTNQTSMYLCASSNRGNGEKLFFGSGTQLSVL.